This T cell receptor beta chain was identified during a study of blood T cell repertoires in COVID-19. CDR3 length: 14 residues. Germline CDR1 reads SEHNR; CDR2 reads FQNEAQ (reference sequence). V dropped 1 base and J dropped 6; count of bases not matched to a gene: 4. Original handling: Nucleated cell number was recorded as an estimate derived from reference gene primer amplification. Assay used: immunoSEQ multiplex PCR; TCRdb lists only in-frame clones, some missing. Clone size and the V and J calls come from that table; the DNA yielded D and trimming. Of roughly 240,000 clones listed, approximately 80% are singletons. This clone occurred once.

V usage is TRBV7-9 and J usage is TRBJ2-5; the match to TRBD1 covers 8 bases. The receptor was isolated from a woman in her sixties or seventies with acute or convalescent COVID-19. Sequenced: peripheral blood. CDR3 sequence (DNA): TGTGCCAGCAGCTTAGGGTCAGGGGGCCAGACCCAGTACTTC. Translation: CASSLGSGGQTQYF.